Each of the 22 T cell receptor beta chains below was sequenced from the same sample in a study of shared clonotypes between healthy human individuals. The table came from immunoSEQ multiplex PCR; TCRdb's copy has only in-frame clones and leaves some out. The sample includes over a million clones, roughly 97% of them seen just once. The sequenced material came from naive CD4+ T cells sorted from blood. Subset of the sample: CD45RA+ positively selected. These receptors originate from a man aged 30 to 39 in good health.

The chain is built from TRBV12-2 and TRBJ2-2; TRBD2, the table's D call, lacks a check against the DNA. TRBV12-2 is a pseudogene segment. This CDR3 spans 16 amino acids. DNA for the CDR3: TGTGCAAGTCGCTTTACTAGCGGGGCAAACACCGGGGAGCTGTTTTTT. This sequence encodes CASRFTSGANTGELFF.

The chain links TRBV28 to TRBJ1-1; D gene unclear. Germline V gene data show CDR1 as MDHEN and CDR2 as SYDVKM. The CDR3 runs 14 residues. The germline V and J ends were trimmed by 7 bases and 5 bases, with 17 bases remaining between them. The CDR3 spells CASTIRRLSTEAFF. In DNA form, the CDR3 reads TGTGCCAGCACTATTAGACGTTTATCGACTGAAGCTTTCTTT.

The V gene is TRBV6-5, the J gene TRBJ2-7; 10 bases fit TRBD2. This CDR3 has 15 amino acids. Germline V gives CDR1 MNHEY, CDR2 SVGAGI. J lost 0 bases, V lost 4 bases, and 3 bases had no gene match. CDR3 sequence (DNA): TGTGCCAGCAGTTCCTCTAGCGGGAGCTCCTACGAGCAGTACTTC. The encoded protein is CASSSSSGSSYEQYF.

V usage is TRBV6-6 and J usage is TRBJ2-7; 9 bases match TRBD1. V shed 7 bases, J shed 5 bases, and the junction held 3 bases outside the gene matches. The CDR3 length is 12 residues. Per germline, CDR1 MNHNY and CDR2 SVGAGI (reference sequence). CDR3 bases: TGTGCCAGCAACAGGGGGCGCCACGAGCAGTACTTC. Translated: CASNRGRHEQYF.

V is TRBV7-3 and J is TRBJ1-1; D unresolved. The CDR3 has 14 residues. Trimming pared 4 bases from V and 1 base from J, leaving 10 bases between. The V gene's germline CDR1 is SGHTA and CDR2 FQGTGA. DNA of the CDR3: TGTGCCAGCAGCTCTTCCTACCAGAACACTGAAGCTTTCTTT. It is translated as CASSSSYQNTEAFF. Full variable domain (missing parts from reference TRBV7-3 and TRBJ1-1): GAGVSQTPSNKVTEKGKYVELRCDPISGHTALYWYRQSLGQGPEFLIYFQGTGAADDSGLPNDRFFAVRPEGSVSTLKIQRTERGDSAVYLCASSSSYQNTEAFFGQGTRLTVV.

The chain joins TRBV9 to TRBJ2-1, with D uncertain. This CDR3 spans 13 amino acids. Germline V gives CDR1 SGDLS, CDR2 YYNGEE. Trimming cost V 0 bases and J 8 bases, with 9 bases left between them. The CDR3: CASSVVDGYEQFF. Written as DNA, the CDR3 is TGTGCCAGCAGCGTAGTCGATGGTTATGAGCAGTTCTTC.

This clone is a singleton in its sample. The rearrangement joins TRBV2 to TRBJ2-1; 8 bases map to TRBD1. V lost 3 bases and J lost 7; bases outside the gene matches: 2. This CDR3 region has 13 residues. Germline loops: CDR1 SNHLY, CDR2 FYNNEI. CDR3 coding DNA: TGTGCCAGCAGTGACAGGGGGCGGAATGAGCAGTTCTTC. Its translation is CASSDRGRNEQFF.

The chain has TRBV7-2 and TRBJ2-2; 7 bases are shared with TRBD2. CDR3 length equals 16 residues. The trim removed 5 bases at V and 6 bases at J, leaving 12 bases unmatched. Germline CDR1 reads SGHTA; CDR2 reads FQGNSA. The CDR3 here is CASSPRGGPLPGELFF. CDR3 DNA: TGTGCCAGCAGCCCCCGGGGAGGGCCCTTACCCGGGGAGCTGTTTTTT.

The DNA for the CDR3 is TGTGCCAGCTCCCTTGGGGCTAGTGCGAGTGTGGAGCAGTTCTTC. It yields the protein CASSLGASASVEQFF. This sequence joins TRBV18 and TRBJ2-1; tentative D call: TRBD1 (5 bases). The V end was cut by 6 bases, the J end by 10 bases, with 22 bases between. Germline CDR1 is KGHSH and CDR2 is LQKENI. The CDR3 length is 15 residues.

The rearrangement uses TRBV18 and TRBJ2-7; D not resolved. Trimming cost V 6 bases and J 0 bases, with 15 bases left between them. This CDR3 is 15 amino acids long. The germline CDR1 and CDR2 sequences are KGHSH and LQKENI. CDR3 amino acids: CASSRSVDLSYEQYF. CDR3 nucleotide sequence: TGTGCCAGCTCGCGATCAGTGGATCTCTCCTACGAGCAGTACTTC.

The chain employs TRBV27 and TRBJ1-3; TRBD1 agrees at 10 bases. CDR1 is MNHEY, CDR2 SMNVEV, per germline (reference sequence). The CDR3 spans 17 residues. V lost 1 base, J lost 2 bases, and 5 bases stayed unmatched. The CDR3 sequence: CASSLYAGQGTGNTIYF. CDR3 coding DNA: TGTGCCAGCAGTTTATATGCGGGACAGGGGACTGGAAACACCATATATTTT.

This chain uses TRBV28 with TRBJ2-2; D is perhaps TRBD2 (5 bases). V lost 6 bases to trimming and J lost 0 bases, with 11 bases between them. The CDR3 has 15 amino acids. Germline V gene lookup returns CDR1 MDHEN and CDR2 SYDVKM. This chain's CDR3 is CASSPGWANTGELFF. In DNA, the CDR3 is TGTGCCAGCAGCCCGGGGTGGGCGAACACCGGGGAGCTGTTTTTT.

The chain recombines TRBV6-1 with TRBJ2-7, with 9 positions matching TRBD1. The CDR3 has 13 amino acids. Germline V CDR1 and CDR2: MNHNS, SASEGT. The ends lost 6 bases at V and 1 base at J; junction bases unmatched: 1. In DNA, the CDR3 is TGTGCCAGCAGACAGGGGGCATCCTACGAGCAGTACTTC. Its protein product is CASRQGASYEQYF.

The V call is TRBV14, the J call TRBJ2-7; 7 nucleotides match TRBD1. Germline-derived CDR1 and CDR2 are SGHDN and FVKESK. CDR3 size: 15 residues. V lost 1 base to trimming and J lost 1 base; unmatched junction nucleotides: 4. CDR3: CASSQGQQGSYEQYF. Here the CDR3 DNA reads TGTGCCAGCAGCCAAGGCCAACAGGGGTCCTACGAGCAGTACTTC.

Regarding this clone: The same CDR3 can be traced to other DNA sequences in this sample. The rearrangement joins TRBV29-1 to TRBJ1-1, with 9 bases fitting TRBD1. CDR1 SQVTM and CDR2 ANQGSEA come from the germline V gene. The length of the CDR3 is 13 residues. V gave up 7 bases and J gave up 1 base; unmatched junction bases: 4. The CDR3 is CSARTGANTEAFF. CDR3 DNA sequence: TGCAGCGCACGGACAGGGGCGAACACTGAAGCTTTCTTT. The full variable domain, its missing parts supplied by reference TRBV29-1 and TRBJ1-1, is SAVISQKPSRDICQRGTSLTIQCQVDSQVTMMFWYRQQPGQSLTLIATANQGSEATYESGFVIDKFPISRPNLTFSTLTVSNMSPEDSSIYLCSARTGANTEAFFGQGTRLTVV.

This clone appeared once. This rearrangement joins TRBV11-2 to TRBJ2-1, with D tentatively TRBD1 or TRBD2 (6 bases each). There are 16 residues in the CDR3. The germline V gene has CDR1 SGHAT and CDR2 FQNNGV. V lost 5 bases and J lost 1, with 15 bases in between. CDR3 DNA sequence: TGTGCCAGCAGCCCTGTCAAGGGGGGTTCCTACAATGAGCAGTTCTTC. It encodes CASSPVKGGSYNEQFF.

This chain connects TRBV6-5 to TRBJ1-4; 9 nucleotides align to TRBD1. The J segment lost 10 bases and the V segment lost 4 bases, leaving 13 bases of the junction unmatched. The CDR3 length is 16 residues. Germline V gives CDR1 MNHEY, CDR2 SVGAGI. CDR3 nucleotide sequence: TGTGCCAGCAGTTCCCAGACCGGGACAGGGTACGGAAAACTGTTTTTT. Its translation is CASSSQTGTGYGKLFF.

The rearrangement uses TRBV6-6 and TRBJ2-1, with a tentative D call TRBD1 (6 bases). Trimming left V 2 bases short and J 2 bases short, with 13 bases between. The CDR3 spans 16 residues. Germline CDR1 is MNHNY and CDR2 is SVGAGI (reference sequence). This CDR3 reads CASSYPTGITYNEQFF. CDR3 DNA sequence: TGTGCCAGCAGTTACCCCACAGGGATCACCTACAATGAGCAGTTCTTC.

A note on this clone: Other DNA sequences within the sample encode an identical CDR3. This chain connects TRBV5-1 to TRBJ1-1, with no clear D. V was shortened by 5 bases and J by 1 base, with 9 bases between the two germline ends. The CDR3 sequence is 13 residues long. The germline CDR1 and CDR2 sequences are SGHRS and YFSETQ. CDR3 DNA sequence: TGCGCCAGCAGTCCGGGAGGGAACACTGAAGCTTTCTTT. Translating gives CASSPGGNTEAFF.

This clone appeared once. The DNA of the CDR3 is TGTGCCAGCAGCCACGCCTCGGGGGAGCAGTTCTTC. Protein sequence: CASSHASGEQFF. This rearrangement joins TRBV7-6 to TRBJ2-1; D possibly corresponds to TRBD2 (5 bases). The CDR3 is made up of 12 amino acids. V lost 5 bases to trimming and J lost 10 bases, with 12 bases between them. Germline CDR1 SGHVS, CDR2 FNYEAQ.

The genes are TRBV5-1 and TRBJ2-7; unclear D gene. The CDR3 has 17 amino acids. Germline lookup yields CDR1 SGHRS and CDR2 YFSETQ. Trimming stripped 1 base from V and 0 bases from J, with 17 bases between. This CDR3 reads CASSLTANRVGSYEQYF. CDR3 bases: TGCGCCAGCAGCTTGACGGCCAACCGGGTGGGCTCCTACGAGCAGTACTTC.

This clone was seen a single time. CDR3 nucleotides: TGTGCCAGCAGTTTTTGGCGGGGAGTTCGAGAGCAGTACTTC. Protein sequence: CASSFWRGVREQYF. This chain connects TRBV28 to TRBJ2-7; possibly TRBD2 for D (6 bases). Trimming took off 3 bases at V and 7 bases at J, with 16 bases between the two ends. Per the germline V gene, CDR1 is MDHEN and CDR2 is SYDVKM. The CDR3 has 14 residues.